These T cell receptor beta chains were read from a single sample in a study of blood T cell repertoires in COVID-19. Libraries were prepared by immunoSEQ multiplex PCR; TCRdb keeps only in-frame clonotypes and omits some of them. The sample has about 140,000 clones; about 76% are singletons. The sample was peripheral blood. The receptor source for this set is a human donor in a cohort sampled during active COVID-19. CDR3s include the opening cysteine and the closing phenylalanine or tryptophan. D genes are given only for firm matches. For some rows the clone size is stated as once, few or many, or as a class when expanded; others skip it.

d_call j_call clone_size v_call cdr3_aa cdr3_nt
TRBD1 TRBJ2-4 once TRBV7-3 CASSENRGYIQYF TGTGCCAGCAGCGAAAACAGGGGGTACATTCAGTACTTC
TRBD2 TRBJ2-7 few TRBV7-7 CASSPIAGGLNEQYF TGTGCCAGCAGCCCGATAGCGGGAGGTTTGAACGAGCAGTACTTC
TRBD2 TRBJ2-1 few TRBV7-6 CASSSSTSGSNEQFF TGTGCCAGCAGCTCTTCGACTAGCGGGAGCAATGAGCAGTTCTTC
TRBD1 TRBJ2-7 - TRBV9 CASSLGQASYEQYF TGTGCCAGCAGCTTGGGACAGGCCTCCTACGAGCAGTACTTC
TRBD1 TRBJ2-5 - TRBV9 CASSPQDRVLGPQETQYF TGTGCCAGCAGCCCACAGGACAGGGTCCTTGGTCCACAAGAGACCCAGTACTTC
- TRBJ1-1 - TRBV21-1 CASSKDKTGWDNTEAFF TGTGCCAGCAGCAAAGATAAGACAGGCTGGGATAACACTGAAGCTTTCTTT
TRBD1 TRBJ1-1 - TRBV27 CASRTGTVTEAFF TGTGCCAGCAGGACAGGGACAGTCACTGAAGCTTTCTTT
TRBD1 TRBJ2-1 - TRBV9 CASSVSGDRYVDEQFF TGTGCCAGCAGCGTCTCTGGGGACAGATATGTGGATGAGCAGTTCTTC
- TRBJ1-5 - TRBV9 CASSVNGGDQPQHF TGTGCCAGCAGCGTCAACGGTGGAGATCAGCCCCAGCATTTT
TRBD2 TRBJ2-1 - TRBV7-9 CASSLTSGLGSHEQFF TGTGCCAGCAGCCTTACTAGCGGGCTAGGGAGCCATGAGCAGTTCTTC
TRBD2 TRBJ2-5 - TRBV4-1 CASSQRPPGLDQETQYF TGCGCCAGCAGCCAACGCCCCCCGGGACTAGACCAAGAGACCCAGTACTTC
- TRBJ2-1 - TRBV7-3 CASSLQGPYNEQFF TGTGCCAGCAGCTTACAGGGGCCCTACAATGAGCAGTTCTTC
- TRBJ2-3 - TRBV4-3 CASSQGGVSTDTQYF TGCGCCAGCAGCCAAGGCGGAGTAAGCACAGATACGCAGTATTTT
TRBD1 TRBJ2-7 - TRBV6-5 CASSYSPRTGGREQYF TGTGCCAGCAGTTACTCGCCCAGGACAGGGGGAAGAGAGCAGTACTTC
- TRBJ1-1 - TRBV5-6 CASSLGAGLEAFF TGTGCCAGCAGCTTGGGGGCTGGACTTGAAGCTTTCTTT
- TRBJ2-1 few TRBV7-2 CASSLVGESSYNEQFF TGTGCCAGCAGCTTAGTCGGGGAAAGCTCCTACAATGAGCAGTTCTTC
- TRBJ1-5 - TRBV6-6 CASSYRREQPQHF TGTGCCAGCAGTTACCGGAGGGAACAGCCCCAGCATTTT
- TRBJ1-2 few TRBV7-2 CASSLQGNYGYTF TGTGCCAGCAGCCTCCAGGGGAACTATGGCTACACCTTC
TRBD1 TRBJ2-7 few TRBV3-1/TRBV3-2 CASSQEVGTGLSYEQYF TGTGCCAGCAGCCAAGAGGTTGGGACAGGGCTCTCCTACGAGCAGTACTTC
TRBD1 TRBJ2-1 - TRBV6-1 CASSETPGQGIYEQFF TGTGCCAGCAGTGAAACGCCGGGACAGGGAATTTATGAGCAGTTCTTC
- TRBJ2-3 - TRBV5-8 CASRAPGLVTDTQYF TGTGCCAGCAGGGCGCCGGGACTCGTCACAGATACGCAGTATTTT
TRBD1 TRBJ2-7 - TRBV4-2 CASSQAGTGGISYEQYF TGTGCCAGCAGCCAAGCCGGGACAGGGGGCATTTCCTACGAGCAGTACTTC
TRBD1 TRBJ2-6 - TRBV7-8 CASSKGTGATLSGANVLTF TGTGCCAGCAGCAAAGGGACAGGGGCGACTCTCTCTGGGGCCAACGTCCTGACTTTC
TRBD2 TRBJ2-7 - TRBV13 CASSPRSSGSYEQYF TGTGCCAGCAGCCCTCGCTCTAGCGGGAGCTACGAGCAGTACTTC
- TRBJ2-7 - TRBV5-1 CASTGEILYEQYF TGCGCCAGCACAGGGGAGATACTCTACGAGCAGTACTTC
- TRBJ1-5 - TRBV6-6 CASSYDNSNQPQHF TGTGCCAGCAGTTACGACAACAGCAATCAGCCCCAGCATTTT
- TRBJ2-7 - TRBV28 CASTIQGYEQYF TGTGCCAGCACTATACAGGGATACGAGCAGTACTTC
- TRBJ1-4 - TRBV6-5 CASKEPSPANEKLFF TGTGCCAGCAAAGAACCGAGTCCGGCTAATGAAAAACTGTTTTTT
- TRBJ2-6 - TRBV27 CASSLQTARAGANVLTF TGTGCCAGCAGTTTACAGACGGCTCGGGCTGGGGCCAACGTCCTGACTTTC
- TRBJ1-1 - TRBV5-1 CASSFGGNTEAFF TGCGCCAGCAGCTTTGGAGGGAACACTGAAGCTTTCTTT
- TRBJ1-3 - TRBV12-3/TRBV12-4 CASSLGAGLTIYF TGTGCCAGCAGTTTAGGTGCTGGACTTACCATATATTTT
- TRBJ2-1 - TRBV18 CASSSTGQNEQFF TGTGCCAGCTCATCGACGGGACAAAATGAGCAGTTCTTC
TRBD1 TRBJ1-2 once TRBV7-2 CASSLSTGDYGYTF TGTGCCAGCAGCTTATCCACAGGGGACTATGGCTACACCTTC
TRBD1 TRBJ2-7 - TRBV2 CASSEWGQVQYEQYF TGTGCCAGCAGTGAGTGGGGACAGGTTCAATACGAGCAGTACTTC
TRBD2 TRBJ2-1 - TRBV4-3 CASSQDPLAGGHYNEQFF TGCGCCAGCAGCCAAGATCCCCTAGCGGGAGGACACTACAATGAGCAGTTCTTC
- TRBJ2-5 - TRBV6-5 CASSLASGGGETQYF TGTGCCAGCAGCCTAGCGAGCGGTGGAGGGGAGACCCAGTACTTC
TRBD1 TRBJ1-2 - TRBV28 CASSLRTGVLRNYGYTF TGTGCCAGCAGTTTACGGACAGGGGTTTTAAGGAACTATGGCTACACCTTC
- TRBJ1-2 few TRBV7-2 CASSRGQSSNYGYTF TGTGCCAGCAGCCGCGGACAGTCGAGCAACTATGGCTACACCTTC
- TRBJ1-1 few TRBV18 CASSAYRENTEAFF TGTGCCAGCTCAGCCTACAGGGAGAACACTGAAGCTTTCTTT
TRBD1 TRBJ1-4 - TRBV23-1 CASPLQGNEKLFF TGCGCCAGCCCCCTACAGGGGAATGAAAAACTGTTTTTT
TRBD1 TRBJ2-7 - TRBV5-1 CASSVGTASYEQYF TGCGCCAGCAGCGTCGGGACAGCCTCCTACGAGCAGTACTTC
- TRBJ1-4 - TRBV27 CASRRQAILKGKLFF TGTGCCAGCAGGCGACAGGCCATCCTAAAAGGAAAACTGTTTTTT
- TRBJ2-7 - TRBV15 CATSRGLAVPPYEQYF TGTGCCACCAGCAGAGGTTTAGCGGTTCCCCCCTACGAGCAGTACTTC
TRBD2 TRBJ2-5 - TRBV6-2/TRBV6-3 CASSYQPGLAGGTQYF TGTGCCAGCAGTTACCAACCGGGACTAGCGGGAGGTACCCAGTACTTC
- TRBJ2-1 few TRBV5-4 CASSLGSTDSNEQFF TGTGCCAGCAGCTTGGGGTCAACGGACAGCAATGAGCAGTTCTTC
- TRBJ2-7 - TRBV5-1 CASSLRGTSYEQYF TGCGCCAGCAGCTTGAGGGGGACATCCTACGAGCAGTACTTC
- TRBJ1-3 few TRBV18 CASLTGNSGNTIYF TGTGCCAGCCTCACAGGCAACTCTGGAAACACCATATATTTT
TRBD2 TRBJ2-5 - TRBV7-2 CASSFLTPSGSLKTQYF TGTGCCAGCAGCTTCCTAACCCCAAGCGGGAGTCTCAAGACCCAGTACTTC
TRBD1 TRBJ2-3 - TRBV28 CASRAGQGVSDTQYF TGTGCCAGCAGAGCCGGACAGGGGGTTTCAGATACGCAGTATTTT
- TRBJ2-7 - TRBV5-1 CASSLVVGGSEQYF TGCGCCAGCAGCTTGGTGGTGGGAGGTTCCGAGCAGTACTTC